Following are 5 T cell receptor beta chains from one sample sequenced in a study of response to subunit inactivated influenza vaccine. Each CDR3 protein is one row after TCRdb ran MiXCR on the RT-PCR reads. In the table there are 530,000 or so distinct CDR3 sequences, 14% of which are singletons. The sequencing here drew on PBMCs from blood, taken roughly 13 days after vaccination. The receptors stem from a man aged 45-60 years who received an inactivated influenza vaccine.

This clonotype was recorded many times. The V gene is TRBV5-1, the J gene TRBJ2-7; D unresolved. This CDR3 spans 16 amino acids. The germline V gene has CDR1 SGHRS and CDR2 YFSETQ. The V end was cut by 2 bases, the J end by 0 bases, with 15 bases between. CDR3 loop: CASSFGDGGSSYEQYF. The DNA for the CDR3 is TGCGCCAGCAGCTTTGGTGATGGCGGTAGCTCCTACGAGCAGTACTTC.

The J gene is TRBJ2-2, the V gene TRBV20-1; possible D gene TRBD2, 5 bases. Trimming took 6 bases from V and 2 from J, leaving 19 bases between them. This CDR3 region has 16 residues. Germline loops: CDR1 DFQATT, CDR2 SNEGSKA (reference sequence). CDR3 sequence (DNA): TGCAGTGCCCCGGGCAGATGGAGGCTTAACACCGGGGAGCTGTTTTTT. Translating gives CSAPGRWRLNTGELFF.

The chain uses TRBV7-2 and TRBJ1-1; D is unresolved. CDR1 is SGHTA and CDR2 is FQGNSA in the germline V gene. The CDR3 has 14 residues. Trimming cost V 5 bases and J 1 base, with 11 bases left between them. CDR3 in DNA: TGTGCCAGCAGCCCGGGCCTTCAGAACACTGAAGCTTTCTTT. Translation: CASSPGLQNTEAFF. Together with reference TRBV7-2 and TRBJ1-1, the CDR3 gives the full variable domain: GAGVSQSPSNKVTEKGKDVELRCDPISGHTALYWYRQSLGQGLEFLIYFQGNSAPDKSGLPSDRFSAERTGGSVSTLTIQRTQQEDSAVYLCASSPGLQNTEAFFGQGTRLTVV.

The rearrangement links TRBV20-1 to TRBJ1-1, with D unclear. The V gene's germline CDR1 is DFQATT and CDR2 SNEGSKA (reference sequence). The CDR3 sequence is 13 residues long. The CDR3 loop is CSPWETVDTEAFF. The CDR3, as DNA: TGCAGCCCCTGGGAAACAGTTGACACTGAAGCTTTCTTT.

The chain links TRBV10-3 to TRBJ2-3; 10 positions agree with TRBD2. This CDR3 is built from 16 residues. Per germline, CDR1 ENHRY and CDR2 SYGVKD. Germline trimming cut 2 bases from V and 5 bases from J; bases unmatched to any gene: 7. The CDR3 nucleotides are TGTGCCATCAGTGAGGCGGTAGCGGGAGGCCAAGATACGCAGTATTTT. Protein: CAISEAVAGGQDTQYF.